This TCR beta chain was documented in a study of cytomegalovirus exposure and HLA in healthy donors. This CDR3 has 12 amino acids. Germline CDR1 is GTSNPN and CDR2 is SVGIG (reference sequence). The primer mix had 60 Vbeta and 13 Jbeta primers. Repertoires were generated with immunoSEQ multiplex PCR, while TCRdb's copy carries only in-frame clones and drops some. This table has approximately 150,000 clones, 72% appearing once. The TCR comes from a man aged 35 to 55 in good health and CMV-seronegative. Sequences were obtained from PBMCs. This chain links TRBV30 with TRBJ2-7; 7 nucleotides agree with TRBD1. CDR3: CAWSVQGTTAPV. CDR3 sequence (DNA): TGTGCCTGGAGTGTACAGGGGACGACAGCCCCTGTC.